This record covers a single T cell receptor beta chain. Antigen unknown. The sample is drawn from a study of early T cells in non-severe SARS-CoV-2 infection. Study details: Whole-blood bulk RNA, unsorted, was sequenced, and chains were unpaired. Study-wide points: VDJdb matching, biased toward anti-spike CD8 responses, missed private and CD4 specificities.

Unique molecular identifier tags were affixed to discrete cDNA molecules. TCRdb re-analysed the 5' RACE reads in MiXCR, keeping a single row per CDR3 protein. The sample carries 37,000 or so distinct CDR3 sequences, 5.8% recorded once. This CDR3 spans 15 amino acids. Germline loops: CDR1 MGHDK, CDR2 SYGVNS. V trimming: 6 bases; J trimming: 4 bases; junction bases outside the gene matches: 7. The origin of this receptor is an adult who was a healthcare worker with PCR-confirmed SARS-CoV-2 infection or an uninfected control (not recorded which). The chain carries TRBV25-1 and TRBJ2-1; 9 nucleotides align to TRBD1. The sample consisted of whole blood. The CDR3 loop reads CASRAGTGLYNEQFF. The CDR3 coding sequence is TGTGCCAGCAGGGCCGGGACAGGGCTGTACAATGAGCAGTTCTTC. The entire variable domain, with the rest obtained from reference TRBV25-1 and TRBJ2-1, is as follows: EADIYQTPRYLVIGTGKKITLECSQTMGHDKMYWYQQDPGMELHLIHYSYGVNSTEKGDLSSESTVSRIRTEHFPLTLESARPSHTSQYLCASRAGTGLYNEQFFGPGTRLTVL.